A single T cell receptor (beta chain) is shown here with its context. Treatment was busulfan-fludarabine conditioning, a marrow graft, and cyclophosphamide on days +3 and +4. This entry is derived from a study of T cells after posttransplantation cyclophosphamide. Profiling relied on immunoSEQ multiplex PCR, and the TCRdb table lists in-frame clones only, not all of them. The top ten hold about 35% of the sample, which has some 4,700 clones, roughly four fifths seen once. V shed 0 bases and J 2 bases; nucleotides not matched to a gene: 6. This CDR3 is 17 amino acids long. Per the germline V gene, CDR1 is KGHSY and CDR2 is FQNENV.

The J gene is TRBJ1-4, the V gene TRBV16; 7 bases are shared with TRBD1. The source of this sequence is a male patient aged 35-50 years who received an allogeneic stem cell transplant from a related donor, was CMV-positive, and had acute and chronic GVHD. Some T cells may be graft donor cells. Material: PBMCs, obtained after allogeneic stem cell transplant with posttransplant cyclophosphamide. This CDR3 reads CASSQSWDSFTNEKLFF. In nucleotides, the CDR3 is TGTGCCAGCAGCCAATCGTGGGACAGTTTTACTAATGAAAAACTGTTTTTT.